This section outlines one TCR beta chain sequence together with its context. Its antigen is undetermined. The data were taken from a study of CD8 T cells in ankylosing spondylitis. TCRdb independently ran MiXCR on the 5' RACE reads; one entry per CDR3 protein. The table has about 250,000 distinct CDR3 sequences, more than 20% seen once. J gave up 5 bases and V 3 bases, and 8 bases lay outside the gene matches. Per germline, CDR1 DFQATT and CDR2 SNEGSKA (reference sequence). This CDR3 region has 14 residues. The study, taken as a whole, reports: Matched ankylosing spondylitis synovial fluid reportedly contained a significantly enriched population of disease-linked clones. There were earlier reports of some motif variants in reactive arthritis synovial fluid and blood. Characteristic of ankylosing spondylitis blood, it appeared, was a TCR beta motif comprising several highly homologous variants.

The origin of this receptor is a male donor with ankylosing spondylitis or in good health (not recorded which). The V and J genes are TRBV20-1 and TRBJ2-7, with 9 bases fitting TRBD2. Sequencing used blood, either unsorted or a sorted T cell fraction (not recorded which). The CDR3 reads CSASPSGGWDEQYF. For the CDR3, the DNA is TGCAGTGCTAGCCCCAGCGGGGGGTGGGACGAGCAGTACTTC.